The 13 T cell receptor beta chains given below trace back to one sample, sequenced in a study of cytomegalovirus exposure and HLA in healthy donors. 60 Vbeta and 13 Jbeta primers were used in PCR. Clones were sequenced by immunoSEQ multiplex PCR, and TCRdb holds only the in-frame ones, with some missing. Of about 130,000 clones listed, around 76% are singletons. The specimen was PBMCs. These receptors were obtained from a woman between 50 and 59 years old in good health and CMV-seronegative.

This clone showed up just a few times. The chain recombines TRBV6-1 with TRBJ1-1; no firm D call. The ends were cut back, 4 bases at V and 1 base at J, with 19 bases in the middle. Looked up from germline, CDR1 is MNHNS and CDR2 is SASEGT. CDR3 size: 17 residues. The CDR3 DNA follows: TGTGCCAGCAGTGGGGGAGGCCCCTTACGCCCGAACACTGAAGCTTTCTTT. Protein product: CASSGGGPLRPNTEAFF.

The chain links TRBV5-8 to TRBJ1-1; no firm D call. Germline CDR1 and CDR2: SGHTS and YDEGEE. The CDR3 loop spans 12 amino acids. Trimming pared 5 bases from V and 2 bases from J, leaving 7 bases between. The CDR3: CASRHLNTEAFF. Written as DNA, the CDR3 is TGTGCCAGCAGACATTTAAACACTGAAGCTTTCTTT.

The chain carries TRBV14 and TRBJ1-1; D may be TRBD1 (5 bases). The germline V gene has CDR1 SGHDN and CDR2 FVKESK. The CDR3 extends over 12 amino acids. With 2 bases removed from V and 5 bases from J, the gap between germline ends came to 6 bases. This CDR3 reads CASSQSGTEAFF. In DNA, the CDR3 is TGTGCCAGCAGCCAATCAGGGACTGAAGCTTTCTTT.

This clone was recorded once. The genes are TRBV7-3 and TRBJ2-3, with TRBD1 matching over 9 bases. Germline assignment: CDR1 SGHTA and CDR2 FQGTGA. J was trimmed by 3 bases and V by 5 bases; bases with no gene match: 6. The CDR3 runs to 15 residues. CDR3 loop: CASSPWDRVTDTQYF. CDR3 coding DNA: TGTGCCAGCAGCCCCTGGGACAGGGTAACAGATACGCAGTATTTT.

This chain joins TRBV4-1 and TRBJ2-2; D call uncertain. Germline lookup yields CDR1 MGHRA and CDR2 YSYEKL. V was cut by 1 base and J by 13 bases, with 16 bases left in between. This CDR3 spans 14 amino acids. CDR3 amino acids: CASSQVEPTRWLFF. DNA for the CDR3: TGCGCCAGCAGCCAAGTCGAACCCACCCGGTGGCTGTTTTTT.

In nucleotides, the CDR3 is TGTGCCTGGAGGAGGACACAGTATGGCTACACCTTC. Translating gives CAWRRTQYGYTF. This chain links TRBV30 with TRBJ1-2; D possibly corresponds to TRBD1 (5 bases). Trimming took off 3 bases at V and 5 bases at J, with 10 bases between the two ends. Per germline, CDR1 GTSNPN and CDR2 SVGIG (reference sequence). The CDR3 covers 12 residues.

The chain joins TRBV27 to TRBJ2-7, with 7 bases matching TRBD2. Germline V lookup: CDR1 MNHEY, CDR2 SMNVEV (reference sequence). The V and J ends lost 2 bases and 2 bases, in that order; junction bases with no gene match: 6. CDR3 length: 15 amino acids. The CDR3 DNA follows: TGTGCCAGCAGTTTAAGTTCTAGCGGAACCTACGAGCAGTACTTC. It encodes CASSLSSSGTYEQYF.

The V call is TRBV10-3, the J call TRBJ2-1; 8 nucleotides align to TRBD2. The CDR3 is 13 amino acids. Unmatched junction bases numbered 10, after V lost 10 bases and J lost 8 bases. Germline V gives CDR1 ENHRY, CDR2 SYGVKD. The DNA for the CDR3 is TGTGCCACCGCCGGGACTAGTAGAGATGAGCAGTTCTTC. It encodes CATAGTSRDEQFF.

CDR3 DNA: TGTGCCAGCAGCCTGGAAGCCATCTCCTACAATGAGCAGTTCTTC. As protein: CASSLEAISYNEQFF. The chain combines TRBV5-4 with TRBJ2-1; the D is unclear. V was cut by 4 bases and J by 0 bases, with 11 bases left in between. CDR1 and CDR2 from the germline V gene are SGHNT and YYREEE (reference sequence). CDR3 size: 15 residues.

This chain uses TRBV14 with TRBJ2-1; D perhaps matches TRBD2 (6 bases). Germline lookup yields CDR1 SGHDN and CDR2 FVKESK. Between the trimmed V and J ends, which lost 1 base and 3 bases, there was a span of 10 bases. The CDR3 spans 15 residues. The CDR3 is CASSQGRGNYNEQFF. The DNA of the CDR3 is TGTGCCAGCAGCCAAGGTCGGGGGAACTACAATGAGCAGTTCTTC.

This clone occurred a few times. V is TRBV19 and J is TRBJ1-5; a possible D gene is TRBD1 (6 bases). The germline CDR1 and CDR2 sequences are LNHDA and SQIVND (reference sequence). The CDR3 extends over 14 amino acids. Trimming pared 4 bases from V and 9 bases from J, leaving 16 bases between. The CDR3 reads CASSTRRGVWPQHF. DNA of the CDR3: TGTGCCAGTAGTACCCGCAGGGGTGTTTGGCCCCAGCATTTT. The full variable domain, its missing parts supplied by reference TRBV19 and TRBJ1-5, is DGGITQSPKYLFRKEGQNVTLSCEQNLNHDAMYWYRQDPGQGLRLIYYSQIVNDFQKGDIAEGYSVSREKKESFPLTVTSAQKNPTAFYLCASSTRRGVWPQHFGDGTRLSIL.

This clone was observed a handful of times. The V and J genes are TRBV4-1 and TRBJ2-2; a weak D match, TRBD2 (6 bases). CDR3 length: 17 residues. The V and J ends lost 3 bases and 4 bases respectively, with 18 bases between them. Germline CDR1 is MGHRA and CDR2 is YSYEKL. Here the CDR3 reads CASSQGGTPPGTGELFF. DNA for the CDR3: TGCGCCAGCAGCCAGGGCGGGACTCCCCCGGGCACCGGGGAGCTGTTTTTT.

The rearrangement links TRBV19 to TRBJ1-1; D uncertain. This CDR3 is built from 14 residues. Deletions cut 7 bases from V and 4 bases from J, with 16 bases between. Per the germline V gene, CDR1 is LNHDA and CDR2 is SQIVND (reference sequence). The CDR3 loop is CASTPGVVGTEAFF. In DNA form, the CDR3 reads TGTGCCAGTACACCCGGGGTGGTCGGCACTGAAGCTTTCTTT. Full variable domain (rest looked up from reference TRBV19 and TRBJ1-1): DGGITQSPKYLFRKEGQNVTLSCEQNLNHDAMYWYRQDPGQGLRLIYYSQIVNDFQKGDIAEGYSVSREKKESFPLTVTSAQKNPTAFYLCASTPGVVGTEAFFGQGTRLTVV.